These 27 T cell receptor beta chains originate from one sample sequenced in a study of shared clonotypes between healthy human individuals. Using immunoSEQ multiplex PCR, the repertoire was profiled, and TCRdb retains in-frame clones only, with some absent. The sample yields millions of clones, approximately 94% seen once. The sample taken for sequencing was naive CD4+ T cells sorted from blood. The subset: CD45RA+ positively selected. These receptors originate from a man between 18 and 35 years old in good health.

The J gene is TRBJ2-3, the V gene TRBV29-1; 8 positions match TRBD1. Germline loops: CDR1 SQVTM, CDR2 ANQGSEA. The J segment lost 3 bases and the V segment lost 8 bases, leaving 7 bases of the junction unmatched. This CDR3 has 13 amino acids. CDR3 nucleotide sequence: TGCAGCACCGACAGGGGTAGGACAGATACGCAGTATTTT. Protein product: CSTDRGRTDTQYF.

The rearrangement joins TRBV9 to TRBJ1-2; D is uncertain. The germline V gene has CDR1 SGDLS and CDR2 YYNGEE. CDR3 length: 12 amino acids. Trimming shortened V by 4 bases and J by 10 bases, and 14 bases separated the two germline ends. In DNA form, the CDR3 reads TGTGCCAGCAGCCCATACTTGGGCGTCTACACCTTC. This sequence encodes CASSPYLGVYTF.

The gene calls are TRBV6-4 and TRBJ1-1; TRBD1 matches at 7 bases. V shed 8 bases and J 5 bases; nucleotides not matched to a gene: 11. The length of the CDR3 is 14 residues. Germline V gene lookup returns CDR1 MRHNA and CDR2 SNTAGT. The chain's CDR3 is CASRWDSQGTEAFF. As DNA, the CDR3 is TGTGCCAGCCGGTGGGACAGTCAAGGGACTGAAGCTTTCTTT.

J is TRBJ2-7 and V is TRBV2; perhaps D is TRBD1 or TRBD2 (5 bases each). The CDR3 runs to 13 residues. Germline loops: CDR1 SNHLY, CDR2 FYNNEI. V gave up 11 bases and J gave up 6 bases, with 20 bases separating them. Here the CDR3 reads CAGGAGSGLEQYF. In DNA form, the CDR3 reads TGTGCCGGTGGGGCAGGGTCGGGGCTCGAGCAGTACTTC.

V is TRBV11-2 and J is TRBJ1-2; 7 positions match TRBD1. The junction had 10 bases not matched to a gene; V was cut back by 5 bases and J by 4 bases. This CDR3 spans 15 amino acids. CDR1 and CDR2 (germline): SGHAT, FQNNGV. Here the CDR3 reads CASSQGGATFYGYTF. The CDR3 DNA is TGTGCCAGCAGCCAGGGGGGGGCAACATTCTATGGCTACACCTTC. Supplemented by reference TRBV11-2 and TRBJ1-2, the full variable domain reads EAGVAQSPRYKIIEKRQSVAFWCNPISGHATLYWYQQILGQGPKLLIQFQNNGVVDDSQLPKDRFSAERLKGVDSTLKIQPAKLEDSAVYLCASSQGGATFYGYTFGSGTRLTVV.

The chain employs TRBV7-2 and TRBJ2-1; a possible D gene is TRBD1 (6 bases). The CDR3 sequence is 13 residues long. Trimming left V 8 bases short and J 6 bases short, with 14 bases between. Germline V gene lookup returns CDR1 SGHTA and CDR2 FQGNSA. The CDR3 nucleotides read TGTGCCAGCTTGGGGGCGAATAGCAATGAGCAGTTCTTC. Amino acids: CASLGANSNEQFF.

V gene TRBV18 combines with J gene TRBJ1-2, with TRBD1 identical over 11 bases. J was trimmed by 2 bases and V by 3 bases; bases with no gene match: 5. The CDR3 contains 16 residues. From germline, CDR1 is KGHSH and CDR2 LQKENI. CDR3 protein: CASSPSGTGGNYGYTF. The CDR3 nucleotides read TGTGCCAGCTCACCCTCCGGGACAGGGGGGAACTATGGCTACACCTTC.

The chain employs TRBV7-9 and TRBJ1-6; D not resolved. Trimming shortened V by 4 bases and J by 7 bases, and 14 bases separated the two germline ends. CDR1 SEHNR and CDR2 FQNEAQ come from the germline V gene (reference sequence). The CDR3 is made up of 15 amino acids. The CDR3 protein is CASSYDTTGNSPLHF. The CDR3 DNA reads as TGTGCCAGCAGCTACGACACGACTGGAAATTCACCCCTCCACTTT.

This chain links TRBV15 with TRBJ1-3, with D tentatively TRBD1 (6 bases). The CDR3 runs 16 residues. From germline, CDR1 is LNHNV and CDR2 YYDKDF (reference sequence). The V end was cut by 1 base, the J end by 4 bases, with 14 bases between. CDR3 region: CATSRAGGLGGNTIYF. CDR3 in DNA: TGTGCCACCAGCAGAGCGGGGGGGCTGGGAGGAAACACCATATATTTT.

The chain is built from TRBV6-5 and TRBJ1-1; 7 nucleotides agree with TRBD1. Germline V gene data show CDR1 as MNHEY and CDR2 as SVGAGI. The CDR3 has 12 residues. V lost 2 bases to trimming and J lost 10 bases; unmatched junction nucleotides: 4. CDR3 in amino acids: CASSYAGGRAFF. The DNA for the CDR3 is TGTGCCAGCAGTTACGCAGGGGGGAGAGCTTTCTTT.

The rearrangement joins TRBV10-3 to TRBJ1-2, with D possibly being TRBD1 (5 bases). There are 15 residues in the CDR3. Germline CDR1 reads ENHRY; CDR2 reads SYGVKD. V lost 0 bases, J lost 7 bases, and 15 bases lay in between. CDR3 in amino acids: CAISESQGQIGGYTF. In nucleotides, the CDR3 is TGTGCCATCAGTGAGTCCCAGGGTCAGATTGGTGGCTACACCTTC.

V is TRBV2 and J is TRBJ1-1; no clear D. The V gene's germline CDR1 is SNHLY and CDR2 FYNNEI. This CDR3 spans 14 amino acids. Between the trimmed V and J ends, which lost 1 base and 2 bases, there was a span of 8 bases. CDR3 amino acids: CASSEGAANTEAFF. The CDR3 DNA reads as TGTGCCAGCAGTGAAGGGGCGGCTAACACTGAAGCTTTCTTT.

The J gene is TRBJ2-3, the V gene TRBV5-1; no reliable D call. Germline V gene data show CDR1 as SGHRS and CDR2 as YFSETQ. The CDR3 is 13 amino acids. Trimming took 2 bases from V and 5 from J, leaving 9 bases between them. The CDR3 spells CASSFSLGDTQYF. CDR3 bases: TGCGCCAGCAGCTTTTCACTGGGAGATACGCAGTATTTT.

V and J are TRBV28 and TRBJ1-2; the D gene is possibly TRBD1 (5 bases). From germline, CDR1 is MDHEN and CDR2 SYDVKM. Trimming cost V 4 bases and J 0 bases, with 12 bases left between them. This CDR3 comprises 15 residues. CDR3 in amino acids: CASSSGQIANYGYTF. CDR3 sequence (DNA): TGTGCCAGCAGTTCGGGGCAGATCGCTAACTATGGCTACACCTTC.

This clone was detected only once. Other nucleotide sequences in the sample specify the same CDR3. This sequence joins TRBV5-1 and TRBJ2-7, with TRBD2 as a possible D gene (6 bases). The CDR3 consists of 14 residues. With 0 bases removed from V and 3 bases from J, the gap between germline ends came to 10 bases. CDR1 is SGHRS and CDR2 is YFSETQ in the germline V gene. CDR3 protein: CASSLAGGDYEQYF. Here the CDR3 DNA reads TGCGCCAGCAGCTTGGCCGGGGGTGACTACGAGCAGTACTTC.

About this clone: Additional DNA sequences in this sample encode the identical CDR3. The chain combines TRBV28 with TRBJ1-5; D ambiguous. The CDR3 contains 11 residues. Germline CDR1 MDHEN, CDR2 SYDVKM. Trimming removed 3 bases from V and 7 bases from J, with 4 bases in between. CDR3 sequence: CASSFNQPQHF. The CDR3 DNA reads TGTGCCAGCAGTTTTAACCAGCCCCAGCATTTT.

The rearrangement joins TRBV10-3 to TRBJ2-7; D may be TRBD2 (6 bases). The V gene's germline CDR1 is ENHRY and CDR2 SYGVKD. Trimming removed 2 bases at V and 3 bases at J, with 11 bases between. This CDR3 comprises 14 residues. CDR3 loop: CAISETGVIYEQYF. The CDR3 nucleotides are TGTGCCATCAGTGAGACGGGGGTAATCTACGAGCAGTACTTC.

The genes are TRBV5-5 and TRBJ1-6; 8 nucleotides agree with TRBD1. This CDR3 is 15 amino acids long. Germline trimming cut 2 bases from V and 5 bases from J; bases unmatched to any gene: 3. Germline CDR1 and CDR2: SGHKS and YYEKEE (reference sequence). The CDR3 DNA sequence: TGTGCCAGCAGCTTACAGACAGGGGATAATTCACCCCTCCACTTT. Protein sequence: CASSLQTGDNSPLHF.

The CDR3 is CASSHKQGDTEAFF. CDR3 nucleotides: TGCGCCAGCAGTCACAAACAGGGGGACACTGAAGCTTTCTTT. The chain uses TRBV23-1 and TRBJ1-1; 8 positions agree with TRBD1. TRBV23-1 is an ORF, with its function uncertain. Trimming cost V 3 bases and J 3 bases; bases outside gene matches: 3. The CDR3 is 14 residues long.

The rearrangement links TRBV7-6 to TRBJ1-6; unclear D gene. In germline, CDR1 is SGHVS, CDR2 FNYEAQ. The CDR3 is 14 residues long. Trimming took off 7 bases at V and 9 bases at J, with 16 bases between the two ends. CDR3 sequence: CASKRAQGSSPLHF. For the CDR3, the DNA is TGTGCCAGCAAGCGGGCCCAAGGTAGTTCACCCCTCCACTTT.

The CDR3 here is CASSLNSFGTLYEQYF. In nucleotides, the CDR3 is TGTGCCAGCAGTTTGAATTCTTTCGGGACTCTGTACGAGCAGTACTTC. The V call is TRBV28, the J call TRBJ2-7, with D possibly matching TRBD2 (6 bases). The length of the CDR3 is 16 residues. The germline CDR1 and CDR2 sequences are MDHEN and SYDVKM. V gave up 3 bases and J gave up 4 bases, with 19 bases separating them.

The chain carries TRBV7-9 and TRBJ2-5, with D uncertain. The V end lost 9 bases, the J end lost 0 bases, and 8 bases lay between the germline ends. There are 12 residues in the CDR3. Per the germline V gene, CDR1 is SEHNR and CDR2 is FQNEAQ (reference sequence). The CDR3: CARRAHQETQYF. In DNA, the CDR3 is TGTGCCAGACGGGCCCACCAAGAGACCCAGTACTTC.

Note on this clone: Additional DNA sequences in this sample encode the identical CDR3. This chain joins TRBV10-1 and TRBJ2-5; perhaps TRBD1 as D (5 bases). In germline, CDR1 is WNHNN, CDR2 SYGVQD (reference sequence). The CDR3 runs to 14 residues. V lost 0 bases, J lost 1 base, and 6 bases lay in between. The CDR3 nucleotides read TGCGCCAGCAGTGAGTCGACAGCCCAAGAGACCCAGTACTTC. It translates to CASSESTAQETQYF.

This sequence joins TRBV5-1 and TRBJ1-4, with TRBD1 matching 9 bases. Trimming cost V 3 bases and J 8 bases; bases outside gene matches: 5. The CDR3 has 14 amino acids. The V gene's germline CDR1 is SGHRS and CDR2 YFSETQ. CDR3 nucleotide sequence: TGCGCCAGCAGCTCACAGGGGGCGCAGGAAAAACTGTTTTTT. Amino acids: CASSSQGAQEKLFF.

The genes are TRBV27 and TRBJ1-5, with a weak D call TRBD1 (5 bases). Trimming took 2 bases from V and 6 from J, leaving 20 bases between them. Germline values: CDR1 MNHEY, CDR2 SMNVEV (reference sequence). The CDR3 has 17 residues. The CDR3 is CASSLIPGGGKTQPQHF. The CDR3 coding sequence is TGTGCCAGCAGTTTAATCCCGGGGGGAGGGAAGACTCAGCCCCAGCATTTT.

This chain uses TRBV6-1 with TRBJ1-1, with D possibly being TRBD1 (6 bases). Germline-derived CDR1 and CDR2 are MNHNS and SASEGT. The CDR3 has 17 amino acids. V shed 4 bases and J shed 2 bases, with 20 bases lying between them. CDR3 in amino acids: CASSGGTTRQRNTEAFF. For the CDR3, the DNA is TGTGCCAGCAGTGGAGGGACAACCCGCCAAAGAAACACTGAAGCTTTCTTT.

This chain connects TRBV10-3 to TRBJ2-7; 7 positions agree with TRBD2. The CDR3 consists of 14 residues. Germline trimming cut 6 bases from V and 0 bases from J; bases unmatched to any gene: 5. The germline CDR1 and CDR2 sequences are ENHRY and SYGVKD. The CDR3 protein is CAISTSASSYEQYF. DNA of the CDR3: TGTGCCATCAGCACTAGCGCGAGCTCCTACGAGCAGTACTTC.